Each of the 9 T cell receptor beta chains below was sequenced from the same sample in a study of T cell changes during pregnancy in multiple sclerosis. Sequencing used immunoSEQ multiplex PCR; TCRdb keeps in-frame clones, though not all of them. The sample carries more than 80,000 clones, 90% to 95% recorded once. Sample: peripheral blood, taken in the second trimester of pregnancy. All receptors come from a female donor with multiple sclerosis, enrolled in a pregnancy study.

The V and J genes are TRBV4-3 and TRBJ2-1; D might be TRBD2 (6 bases). V was shortened by 0 bases and J by 6 bases, with 15 bases between the two germline ends. The germline CDR1 and CDR2 sequences are LGHNA and YSLEER. The CDR3 contains 16 residues. CDR3: CASSQDRAGPLNEQFF. CDR3 in DNA: TGCGCCAGCAGCCAAGACAGGGCGGGGCCTCTCAATGAGCAGTTCTTC.

V gene TRBV5-1 combines with J gene TRBJ2-5; TRBD1 matches 11 bases. The CDR3 has 14 amino acids. Per the germline V gene, CDR1 is SGHRS and CDR2 is YFSETQ. V shed 5 bases and J 5 bases; nucleotides not matched to a gene: 5. The CDR3 sequence: CASRAGTGGETQYF. The CDR3 DNA reads as TGCGCCAGCAGAGCCGGGACAGGGGGGGAGACCCAGTACTTC.

Notes on this clone: One end of the junction varies from germline; a read error may be responsible. The chain has TRBV27 and TRBJ2-5, with a possible D match to TRBD2 (6 bases). The CDR3 totals 17 residues. Looked up from germline, CDR1 is MNHEY and CDR2 is SMNVEV (reference sequence). CDR3 amino acids: CAGSLWRGGGRQETQYF. In nucleotides, the CDR3 is TGTGCCGGCAGTTTATGGAGGGGTGGGGGGAGGCAAGAGACCCAGTACTTC.

V gene TRBV15 combines with J gene TRBJ2-4, with a weak D call TRBD1 (6 bases). This CDR3 is 14 amino acids long. Germline V lookup: CDR1 LNHNV, CDR2 YYDKDF (reference sequence). The V end was cut by 6 bases, the J end by 6 bases, with 15 bases between. The CDR3 coding sequence is TGTGCCACCAGGCTCCCAGGGGTTGCAAACATTCAGTACTTC. This codes for CATRLPGVANIQYF.

This chain joins TRBV27 and TRBJ1-1; D not certain. Germline CDR1 and CDR2: MNHEY and SMNVEV (reference sequence). Trimming removed 5 bases from V and 6 bases from J, with 22 bases in between. CDR3 length: 16 amino acids. CDR3 DNA: TGTGCCAGCAGTCCGTCGGGGAGGGTCGGAAGCCCTGAAGCTTTCTTT. It codes for CASSPSGRVGSPEAFF.

This chain joins TRBV6-4 and TRBJ2-2, with 10 bases identical to TRBD1. The V gene end was trimmed by 6 bases and the J gene end by 3 bases; junction bases not matched to a gene: 4. Germline CDR1 is MRHNA and CDR2 is SNTAGT. The CDR3 extends over 15 amino acids. The CDR3 loop is CASSPGTGDTGELFF. The CDR3 DNA reads TGTGCCAGCAGCCCCGGGACAGGGGACACCGGGGAGCTGTTTTTT.

This chain connects TRBV6-5 to TRBJ2-2; a possible D gene is TRBD1 (5 bases). The CDR3 covers 15 residues. Germline assignment: CDR1 MNHEY and CDR2 SVGAGI. The V gene lost 0 bases and the J gene lost 6 bases, with 11 bases spanning the gap. The CDR3 protein is CASSYSQGIAGELFF. In nucleotides, the CDR3 is TGTGCCAGCAGTTACTCGCAGGGTATCGCCGGGGAGCTGTTTTTT.

The chain couples TRBV28 to TRBJ2-2; 9 bases align to TRBD2. There are 16 residues in the CDR3. V lost 3 bases, J lost 7 bases, and 9 bases stayed unmatched. From germline, CDR1 is MDHEN and CDR2 SYDVKM. In nucleotides, the CDR3 is TGTGCCAGCAGTTTGGGGGGGGGACTAGCCCGCGGGGAGCTGTTTTTT. The encoded protein is CASSLGGGLARGELFF.

The V call is TRBV29-1, the J call TRBJ2-2; D not certain. Trimming stripped 5 bases from V and 5 bases from J, with 12 bases between. Looked up from germline, CDR1 is SQVTM and CDR2 is ANQGSEA. There are 13 residues in the CDR3. The CDR3 loop is CSVRPPGTGELFF. The CDR3 nucleotides are TGCAGCGTTCGGCCGCCCGGGACCGGGGAGCTGTTTTTT.